The 4 T cell receptor beta chains below were found in one sample sequenced in a study of cytomegalovirus exposure and HLA in healthy donors (dated by TCRdb to about 2017). Libraries were prepared through the immunoSEQ multiplex PCR assay. For the multiplex PCR, a mixture combining 60 forward primers for TCR Vbeta segments and 13 reverse primers for TCR Jbeta segments was used. The source is immuneACCESS, and TCRdb retained only in-frame sequences with V and J called. Part of the clones is not carried over; for the studies checked, unresolved V genes explain less than half of this, and the remainder is unexplained. The table for this sample lists over 150,000 clones; 60% to 85% of them were counted only once. The leading ten clones occupy less than 9% of the sample. Sequencing was done on a sample of PBMCs. The receptors here all came from a male donor in good health and CMV-seropositive.

This clone turned up a few times. The chain has TRBV14 and TRBJ1-5; 7 nucleotides align to TRBD1. The CDR3 extends over 18 amino acids. Trimming cost V 4 bases and J 0 bases; bases outside gene matches: 12. The germline V gene encodes CDR1 SGHDN and CDR2 FVKESK. CDR3 in DNA: TGTGCCAGCAGCCTTCCTAGGGGGCAGGGCAATAGCAATCAGCCCCAGCATTTT. This encodes CASSLPRGQGNSNQPQHF.

This clone was picked up a small number of times. This chain connects TRBV18 to TRBJ2-1; 14 bases map to TRBD2. The length of the CDR3 is 18 residues. Germline V gene sequence: CDR1 KGHSH, CDR2 LQKENI. The trim removed 0 bases at V and 9 bases at J, leaving 10 bases unmatched. CDR3 residues: CASSPPIHGTSGGGEQFF. The DNA for the CDR3 is TGTGCCAGCTCACCACCGATCCACGGGACTAGCGGGGGCGGTGAGCAGTTCTTC.

The V and J genes are TRBV6-5 and TRBJ2-3, with TRBD1 identical over 9 bases. Germline loops: CDR1 MNHEY, CDR2 SVGAGI. The CDR3 is made up of 15 amino acids. The trim removed 6 bases at V and 4 bases at J, leaving 8 bases unmatched. The DNA of the CDR3 is TGTGCCAGCAGGGGGACAGGGTCCTCCCCAGATACGCAGTATTTT. Translating it yields CASRGTGSSPDTQYF.

The V and J genes are TRBV4-1 and TRBJ1-2, with TRBD1 matching over 7 bases. CDR3 length: 15 amino acids. Germline assignment: CDR1 MGHRA and CDR2 YSYEKL. V lost 2 bases to trimming and J lost 1 base; unmatched junction nucleotides: 4. The CDR3 DNA reads as TGCGCCAGCAGCCAATCGGACAGGATTAACTATGGCTACACCTTC. This codes for CASSQSDRINYGYTF.